This TCR beta chain is from a study of T cell responses to AZD1222 COVID-19 vaccine. Study-level results: There were repertoire samples only from the period after the peak T cell response. Females outnumbered males among donors, who were mostly white British; clonal diversity was possibly underestimated.

This clone has just one count. Its matching antigen is unknown. Between the trimmed V and J ends, which lost 1 base and 1 base, there was a span of 12 bases. The CDR3 is made up of 16 amino acids. CDR1 and CDR2 (germline): SGHDT, YYEEEE. Only in-frame clones appear in the TCRdb table, and some are missing; sequencing was by immunoSEQ multiplex PCR. The sample lists some 110,000 clones, roughly 92% occurring once. This material consisted of peripheral blood, taken on day 0 of AZD1222 vaccination. The receptor comes from an adult in good health. The V and J genes are TRBV5-6 and TRBJ1-5, with D possibly being TRBD1 (5 bases). DNA of the CDR3: TGTGCCAGCAGCTTGAGGGGTCGTTTGAGCAATCAGCCCCAGCATTTT. This encodes CASSLRGRLSNQPQHF.